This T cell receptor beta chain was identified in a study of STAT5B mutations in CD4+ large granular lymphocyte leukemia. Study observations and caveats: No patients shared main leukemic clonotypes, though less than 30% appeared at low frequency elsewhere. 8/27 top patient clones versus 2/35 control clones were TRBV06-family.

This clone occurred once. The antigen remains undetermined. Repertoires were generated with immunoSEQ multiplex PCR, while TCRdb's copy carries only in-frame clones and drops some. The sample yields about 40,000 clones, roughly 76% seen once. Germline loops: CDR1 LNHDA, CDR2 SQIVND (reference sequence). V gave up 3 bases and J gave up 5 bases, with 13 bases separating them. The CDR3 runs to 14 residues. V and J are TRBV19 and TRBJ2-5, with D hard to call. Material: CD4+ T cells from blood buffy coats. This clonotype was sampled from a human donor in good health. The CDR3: CASSIDRSTETQYF. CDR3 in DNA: TGTGCCAGTAGTATCGATAGGAGTACGGAGACCCAGTACTTC.